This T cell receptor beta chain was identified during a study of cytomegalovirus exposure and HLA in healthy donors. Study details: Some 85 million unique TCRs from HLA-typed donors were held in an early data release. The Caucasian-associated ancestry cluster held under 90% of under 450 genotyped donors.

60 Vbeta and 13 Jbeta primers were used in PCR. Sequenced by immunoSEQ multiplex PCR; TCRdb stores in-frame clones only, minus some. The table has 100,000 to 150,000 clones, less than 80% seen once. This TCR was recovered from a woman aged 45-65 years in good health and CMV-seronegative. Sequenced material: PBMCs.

The CDR3 here is CASSQSIYEQFF. Written as DNA, the CDR3 is TGCGCCAGCAGCCAAAGCATCTATGAGCAGTTCTTC. V and J are TRBV4-1 and TRBJ2-1; D is ambiguous. Trimming shortened V by 2 bases and J by 8 bases, and 7 bases separated the two germline ends. This CDR3 comprises 12 residues. CDR1 and CDR2 from the germline V gene are MGHRA and YSYEKL.